A single sample is the source of the 10 T cell receptor beta chains below, sequenced in a study of graft-versus-host responses after intestinal transplantation. Antigens for these TCRs are unknown. Repertoires were generated with immunoSEQ multiplex PCR, while TCRdb's copy carries only in-frame clones and drops some. Of just over 95,000 clones listed, about 94% are singletons. This material consisted of unstimulated CD4+ T cells sorted from spleen or lymph node cells, taken before intestinal transplant. These receptors were taken from a human donor who received an intestinal transplant.

This chain joins TRBV30 and TRBJ2-1, with 8 nucleotides matching TRBD2. The junction had 7 bases not matched to a gene; V was cut back by 1 base and J by 8 bases. Germline CDR1 is GTSNPN and CDR2 is SVGIG (reference sequence). There are 14 residues in the CDR3. CDR3 amino acids: CAWSAGLGFDEQFF. DNA for the CDR3: TGTGCCTGGAGTGCGGGACTAGGTTTCGATGAGCAGTTCTTC.

The chain couples TRBV5-1 to TRBJ2-1; 8 bases match TRBD2. CDR1 is SGHRS and CDR2 is YFSETQ in the germline V gene. The trim removed 7 bases at V and 0 bases at J, leaving 3 bases unmatched. This CDR3 is built from 14 residues. DNA for the CDR3: TGCGCCAGCGGTAGCGGGGACTCCTACAATGAGCAGTTCTTC. Translated, it gives CASGSGDSYNEQFF. Full variable domain (remainder filled in from reference TRBV5-1 and TRBJ2-1): KAGVTQTPRYLIKTRGQQVTLSCSPISGHRSVSWYQQTPGQGLQFLFEYFSETQRNKGNFPGRFSGRQFSNSRSEMNVSTLELGDSALYLCASGSGDSYNEQFFGPGTRLTVL.

V is TRBV30 and J is TRBJ1-2; TRBD1 matches at 11 bases. The CDR3 covers 17 residues. The V and J ends lost 4 bases and 2 bases, in that order; junction bases with no gene match: 12. CDR1 is GTSNPN, CDR2 SVGIG, per germline (reference sequence). The CDR3, as DNA: TGTGCCTGGACCCGTCCCGGGACAGGGGGGAGAAACTATGGCTACACCTTC. Translated, it gives CAWTRPGTGGRNYGYTF.

V and J are TRBV5-1 and TRBJ1-1, with D maybe TRBD1 (5 bases). The CDR3 covers 14 residues. Between the trimmed V and J ends, which lost 1 base and 5 bases, there was a span of 12 bases. Germline V gene sequence: CDR1 SGHRS, CDR2 YFSETQ. As DNA, the CDR3 is TGCGCCAGCAGCTTGTCTACAGGTTATACTGAAGCTTTCTTT. Its translation: CASSLSTGYTEAFF.

This clone was observed a single time. The V call is TRBV6-4, the J call TRBJ2-5; D call uncertain. Germline loops: CDR1 MRHNA, CDR2 SNTAGT. The CDR3 has 17 amino acids. V dropped 3 bases and J dropped 2 bases, with 19 bases sitting between them. CDR3 bases: TGTGCCAGCAGTGAAATTCTGCGAGCCCTCCCACAAGAGACCCAGTACTTC. Translated, it gives CASSEILRALPQETQYF.

This clone was picked up one time. The V gene is TRBV5-1, the J gene TRBJ2-3; D remains unclear. This CDR3 has 15 amino acids. Germline CDR1 is SGHRS and CDR2 is YFSETQ. V was clipped by 4 bases and J by 1 base, with 13 bases between them. The CDR3 sequence is CASSVSVSGTDTQYF. DNA for the CDR3: TGCGCCAGCAGCGTGTCGGTGAGCGGCACAGATACGCAGTATTTT. Together with reference TRBV5-1 and TRBJ2-3, the CDR3 gives the full variable domain: KAGVTQTPRYLIKTRGQQVTLSCSPISGHRSVSWYQQTPGQGLQFLFEYFSETQRNKGNFPGRFSGRQFSNSRSEMNVSTLELGDSALYLCASSVSVSGTDTQYFGPGTRLTVL.

The chain combines TRBV4-1 with TRBJ2-1; 7 positions match TRBD1. J lost 12 bases, V lost 1 base, and 9 bases had no gene match. Looked up from germline, CDR1 is MGHRA and CDR2 is YSYEKL. This CDR3 is built from 14 residues. CDR3 sequence: CASSQGGQRRGQFF. CDR3 nucleotide sequence: TGCGCCAGCAGCCAAGGGGGACAGAGAAGGGGGCAGTTCTTC.

The chain has TRBV6-6 and TRBJ2-5, with 8 bases aligning to TRBD1. Germline V lookup: CDR1 MNHNY, CDR2 SVGAGI (reference sequence). With 5 bases clipped from V and 6 bases from J, the junction kept 5 bases outside the gene matches. CDR3 length: 13 amino acids. In nucleotides, the CDR3 is TGTGCCAGCAGTCAACAGGGGGAAAAGACCCAGTACTTC. Translated: CASSQQGEKTQYF.

This chain connects TRBV6-1 to TRBJ1-2, with D possibly being TRBD1 (6 bases). V lost 4 bases and J 8 bases, leaving 20 bases between the germline ends. The germline V gene encodes CDR1 MNHNS and CDR2 SASEGT. This CDR3 comprises 15 residues. CDR3 nucleotides: TGTGCCAGCAGTGCTGCCGGGGCAGGGGCGGGCGGCTACACCTTC. Amino acids: CASSAAGAGAGGYTF.

The V and J genes are TRBV28 and TRBJ2-1, with TRBD2 matching over 14 bases. From germline, CDR1 is MDHEN and CDR2 SYDVKM. The CDR3 has 17 amino acids. Unmatched junction bases numbered 11, after V lost 6 bases and J lost 7 bases. The CDR3 DNA reads TGTGCCAGCAGGTCCCCTTCGACTAGCGGGAGGGGGAATGAGCAGTTCTTC. This sequence encodes CASRSPSTSGRGNEQFF.